This TCR beta chain was sequenced for a study of T cell changes during pregnancy in multiple sclerosis. Worth noting for this clone: At the DNA level, this CDR3 is encoded by other sequences in the same sample as well.

Germline trimming cut 4 bases from V and 5 bases from J; bases unmatched to any gene: 4. The CDR3 consists of 14 residues. From germline, CDR1 is MNHNS and CDR2 SASEGT. Profiled with immunoSEQ multiplex PCR; TCRdb holds only in-frame clones, not every one. This table holds approximately 90,000 clones, approximately 89% found once. V and J are TRBV6-1 and TRBJ2-5; 10 bases align to TRBD1. This clonotype was obtained from a female donor with multiple sclerosis, enrolled in a pregnancy study. Sequencing was performed on peripheral blood, taken in the first trimester of pregnancy. The CDR3 protein is CASSGQGAGETQYF. The CDR3 nucleotides read TGTGCCAGCAGTGGACAGGGGGCTGGGGAGACCCAGTACTTC.